Below are 21 T cell receptor beta chains sequenced from a single sample in a study of molecular identifiers for immune sequencing clone quantification. A single record per CDR3 protein comes from TCRdb applying MiXCR to the PCR reads. This sample has approximately 630,000 distinct CDR3 sequences, with approximately 24% found just once. The sequenced sample consisted of naive CD8+ T cells from blood, with Jurkat cell RNA spiked in. Regarding subset: FACS-sorted CD8+CD4-CCR7+CD45RA+ naive T cells. These receptors originate from a human donor in good health. Some libraries in this study had Jurkat cell RNA spiked in.

At least ten counts were recorded for this clonotype. The rearrangement joins TRBV12-3 or TRBV12-4 to TRBJ1-4, with TRBD1 matching over 9 bases. The CDR3 totals 15 residues. V trimming: 1 base; J trimming: 7 bases; junction bases outside the gene matches: 4. CDR3 sequence: CASSLGGTGIEKLFF. The CDR3 nucleotides are TGTGCCAGCAGTTTAGGGGGGACAGGGATTGAAAAACTGTTTTTT.

On this clonotype: A much larger clone lies one base from this, so it may be a read error. This sequence joins TRBV28 and TRBJ1-4; D unresolved. V gave up 2 bases and J gave up 7 bases, with 5 bases separating them. This CDR3 has 12 amino acids. Germline loops: CDR1 MDHEN, CDR2 SYDVKM. The chain's CDR3 is CASSLMGEKLFF. The CDR3 bases are TGTGCCAGCAGTTTAATGGGTGAAAAACTGTTTTTT. Filled out from reference TRBV28 and TRBJ1-4, the complete variable domain reads DVKVTQSSRYLVKRTGEKVFLECVQDMDHENMFWYRQDPGLGLRLIYFSYDVKMKEKGDIPEGYSVSREKKERFSLILESASTNQTSMYLCASSLMGEKLFFGSGTQLSVL.

This chain uses TRBV15 with TRBJ1-4; 12 bases align to TRBD1. The CDR3 runs to 17 residues. CDR1 LNHNV and CDR2 YYDKDF come from the germline V gene (reference sequence). Losses at the gene ends were 3 bases for V and 4 bases for J; bases not matched to a gene: 6. The DNA for the CDR3 is TGTGCCACCAGCAGTTGGGACAGGGGGCACAGTAATGAAAAACTGTTTTTT. This translates into CATSSWDRGHSNEKLFF.

This clonotype was seen a few times. Since a much larger clone is just one base distant, this may be a read error. V gene TRBV12-3 or TRBV12-4 combines with J gene TRBJ2-6, with D perhaps matching TRBD1 or TRBD2 (5 bases each). This CDR3 is 16 amino acids long. In nucleotides, the CDR3 is TGTGCCAGCAAGCCGAGGGACGGAGATGGGGCCAGCGTCCTGACTTTC. Translation gives CASKPRDGDGASVLTF.

This clonotype was recorded many times. The CDR3: CSAKPGQPGVDTEAFF. Written as DNA, the CDR3 is TGCAGTGCCAAACCGGGACAGCCGGGGGTTGACACTGAAGCTTTCTTT. The chain links TRBV20-1 to TRBJ1-1; 7 positions agree with TRBD1. The CDR3 contains 16 residues. Germline CDR1 reads DFQATT; CDR2 reads SNEGSKA (reference sequence). With 6 bases clipped from V and 3 bases from J, the junction kept 16 bases outside the gene matches.

The chain employs TRBV6-2 or TRBV6-3 and TRBJ2-7; 10 nucleotides agree with TRBD1. Germline loops: CDR1 MNHEY, CDR2 SVGEGT. This CDR3 contains 14 residues. V lost 2 bases and J lost 6; bases outside the gene matches: 4. The CDR3 here is CASSYVDRGTEQYF. CDR3 bases: TGTGCCAGCAGTTACGTGGACAGGGGGACCGAGCAGTACTTC.

As to this clonotype: The junction and the germline gene differ at one end; a read error may be behind it. The V gene is TRBV5-6, the J gene TRBJ2-4; D may correspond to TRBD1 or TRBD2 (5 bases each). Germline-derived CDR1 and CDR2 are SGHDT and YYEEEE. This CDR3 has 15 amino acids. DNA of the CDR3: TGTGCCAGCAGCCATGAGGGACGAGCCAATAACATTCAGTACTTC. Translating gives CASSHEGRANNIQYF.

This clonotype was counted between two and nine times. The chain has TRBV7-9 and TRBJ1-4; 12 bases match TRBD1. The CDR3 sequence is 21 residues long. Trimming cost V 4 bases and J 4 bases; bases outside gene matches: 19. Germline V lookup: CDR1 SEHNR, CDR2 FQNEAQ (reference sequence). CDR3 nucleotide sequence: TGTGCCAGCAGCTCCCAGTCAGACTACCGGGACAGGGGGCCTGGTAATGAAAAACTGTTTTTT. Its translation: CASSSQSDYRDRGPGNEKLFF.

The rearrangement uses TRBV11-2 and TRBJ2-1; 8 bases line up with TRBD1. With V trimmed by 1 base and J by 8 bases, 7 bases remained unmatched. Germline CDR1 reads SGHAT; CDR2 reads FQNNGV. The CDR3 has 15 amino acids. The DNA for the CDR3 is TGTGCCAGCAGCTTAGTCTCAGGGGGCAGGGATGAGCAGTTCTTC. It encodes CASSLVSGGRDEQFF.

In regard to this clonotype: A read error may explain this, as a much larger clone is one base away. CDR3 sequence: CASSLDNMNTEALF. As DNA, the CDR3 is TGTGCCAGCAGTTTGGACAACATGAACACTGAAGCTCTCTTT. The V call is TRBV27, the J call TRBJ1-1; tentative D call: TRBD1 (5 bases). The CDR3 length is 14 residues. CDR1 is MNHEY and CDR2 is SMNVEV in the germline V gene (reference sequence).

The gene calls are TRBV7-7 and TRBJ2-2, with a tentative D call TRBD1 (6 bases). There are 17 residues in the CDR3. Trimming removed 2 bases at V and 3 bases at J, with 16 bases between. Germline loops: CDR1 SSHAT, CDR2 FNYEAQ (reference sequence). The CDR3 sequence is CASSLYVSGVDTGELFF. CDR3 DNA: TGTGCCAGCAGCTTATATGTTTCAGGGGTCGACACCGGGGAGCTGTTTTTT. The complete variable domain, with remaining parts taken from reference TRBV7-7 and TRBJ2-2, reads GAGVSQSPRYKVTKRGQDVTLRCDPISSHATLYWYQQALGQGPEFLTYFNYEAQPDKSGLPSDRFSAERPEGSISTLTIQRTEQRDSAMYRCASSLYVSGVDTGELFFGEGSRLTVL.

The rearrangement joins TRBV7-9 to TRBJ1-1; 8 bases are shared with TRBD1. Germline V lookup: CDR1 SEHNR, CDR2 FQNEAQ (reference sequence). With V trimmed by 5 bases and J by 5 bases, 10 bases remained unmatched. The CDR3 consists of 15 residues. CDR3 coding DNA: TGTGCCAGCAGCCTCTATGGACAGGGAGAGACTGAAGCTTTCTTT. Its protein is CASSLYGQGETEAFF.

Note on this clonotype: Relative to the germline gene, one junction end is altered; a read error may explain this. The chain has TRBV7-8 and TRBJ1-1; tentative D call: TRBD1 (5 bases). The CDR3 runs 13 residues. The germline CDR1 and CDR2 sequences are SGHVS and FQNEAQ. The CDR3, as DNA: TGTGCCAGCAGCTTACATAGGGGAAGTGAAGCTCTCTTT. This sequence encodes CASSLHRGSEALF.

This clonotype was observed a handful of times. The chain recombines TRBV19 with TRBJ2-1; D gene uncertain. CDR1 and CDR2 (germline): LNHDA, SQIVND (reference sequence). Trimming removed 7 bases from V and 0 bases from J, with 7 bases in between. The CDR3 contains 13 residues. The DNA of the CDR3 is TGTGCCAGTACACCGAGCTCCTACAATGAGCAGTTCTTC. Encoded protein: CASTPSSYNEQFF.

This chain links TRBV19 with TRBJ2-7; D might be TRBD1 or TRBD2, each matching 5 bases. The CDR3 spans 13 residues. CDR1 is LNHDA and CDR2 is SQIVND in the germline V gene (reference sequence). Trimming pared 7 bases from V and 0 bases from J, leaving 10 bases between. The CDR3 DNA reads TGTGCCAGTAACCCAGGGAGCTCCTACGAGCAGTACTTC. Translating it yields CASNPGSSYEQYF.

Only a few counts were recorded for this clonotype. The chain links TRBV4-1 to TRBJ2-2; D is perhaps TRBD1 (6 bases). CDR1 and CDR2 from the germline V gene are MGHRA and YSYEKL. Trimming left V 3 bases short and J 5 bases short, with 13 bases between. The CDR3 is 15 residues long. The CDR3 nucleotides read TGCGCCAGCAGCCAGCACACAGGGAGAACCGGGGAGCTGTTTTTT. Its translation is CASSQHTGRTGELFF.

The chain joins TRBV5-4 to TRBJ2-7; 9 bases line up with TRBD1. Germline values: CDR1 SGHNT, CDR2 YYREEE (reference sequence). This CDR3 spans 16 amino acids. The V segment lost 0 bases and the J segment 3 bases; nucleotides outside the gene matches: 7. CDR3 DNA sequence: TGTGCCAGCAGCTTGGGGGGACAGGGACCTCACTACGAGCAGTACTTC. The encoded protein is CASSLGGQGPHYEQYF. The full variable domain, rest sourced from reference TRBV5-4 and TRBJ2-7, is ETGVTQSPTHLIKTRGQQVTLRCSSQSGHNTVSWYQQALGQGPQFIFQYYREEENGRGNFPPRFSGLQFPNYSSELNVNALELDDSALYLCASSLGGQGPHYEQYFGPGTRLTVT.

This clonotype was seen at least ten times. The V call is TRBV7-2, the J call TRBJ2-3; 7 nucleotides agree with TRBD2. This CDR3 is 16 amino acids long. Trimming took 7 bases from V and 0 from J; bases not matched to a gene: 10. Germline CDR1 SGHTA, CDR2 FQGNSA. In DNA form, the CDR3 reads TGTGCCAGCACCCCCTGGGGGGGGGGAAGCACAGATACGCAGTATTTT. As protein: CASTPWGGGSTDTQYF.

Details on this clonotype: A much more abundant neighbour one base away suggests this may be a read error. Here the CDR3 reads CASSLEVVGYYEQYF. Written as DNA, the CDR3 is TGCGCCAGCAGCTTGGAGGTGGTTGGCTACTACGAGCAGTACTTC. The chain has TRBV5-1 and TRBJ2-7; D is ambiguous. This CDR3 spans 15 amino acids. Trimming took 0 bases from V and 3 from J, leaving 13 bases between them. Per germline, CDR1 SGHRS and CDR2 YFSETQ.

Only a few counts were recorded for this clonotype. Possible read error: a much larger clone is one base away. The DNA for the CDR3 is TGCGCCAGCAGCCAAGATAAGGCGAACACCGGGGTGCTGTTTTTT. Translating it yields CASSQDKANTGVLFF. The chain has TRBV4-3 and TRBJ2-2; TRBD2 is a possible D gene (5 bases). The germline gives CDR1 LGHNA, CDR2 YSLEER. The CDR3 contains 15 residues.

The chain combines TRBV20-1 with TRBJ1-2; the D gene is possibly TRBD1 (5 bases). CDR1 and CDR2 from the germline V gene are DFQATT and SNEGSKA (reference sequence). This CDR3 is built from 14 residues. V lost 0 bases, J lost 2 bases, and 10 bases lay in between. CDR3 coding DNA: TGCAGTGCTAGAGATCCTACAGGAAACTATGGCTACACCTTC. It encodes CSARDPTGNYGYTF.